A selection of T cell receptor beta chains follows, all from one sample in a study of blood T cell repertoires in COVID-19. Clones were read by immunoSEQ multiplex PCR, and TCRdb kept only the in-frame ones, dropping some. The table has 150,000 to 250,000 clones, roughly 84% seen once. The sample was PBMCs or T cells enriched from blood (not recorded which). Receptor source: a man in his forties who had recovered from COVID-19. Both conserved end residues are part of each CDR3. Each record gives: clone size, J gene, V gene, D gene, CDR3 DNA, CDR3 protein. A D gene is named only where the DNA matches it firmly. Not all rows give a size; the values are once, few, many and, for expanded clones, a class.

.	TRBJ1-1	TRBV1	.	TGCACCAGCAGCCAGCGATCGGCTTTCTTT	CTSSQRSAFF
.	TRBJ1-4	TRBV19	.	TGTGCCAGTAGTAAAACAGGCCCTCGGGTAGATGAAAAACTGTTTTTT	CASSKTGPRVDEKLFF
.	TRBJ1-5	TRBV30	.	TGTGCCTGGAGTGGCGAGACTAACAATCAGCCCCAGCATTTT	CAWSGETNNQPQHF
few	TRBJ2-5	TRBV20-1	.	TGCAGTGCTAGTAGACAGCTCTCCTCGGAGACCCAGTACTTC	CSASRQLSSETQYF
.	TRBJ2-5	TRBV7-3	.	TGTGCCAGCAGCCCCTCCGGACTGCAAGAGACCCAGTACTTC	CASSPSGLQETQYF
.	TRBJ1-2	TRBV5-8	TRBD1	TGTGCCAGCAGCTTGGGACAGGGAGACTACACCTTC	CASSLGQGDYTF
.	TRBJ2-2	TRBV9	TRBD2	TGTGCCAGCAGCGTAGGGGGCGGGGGGGGCCCCGGGGAGCTGTTTTTT	CASSVGGGGGPGELFF
.	TRBJ1-4	TRBV6-2/TRBV6-3	TRBD1	TGTGCCAGCAGTAACAGGGGACCTAATGAAAAACTGTTTTTT	CASSNRGPNEKLFF
.	TRBJ1-3	TRBV6-1	TRBD1	TGTGCCAGCAGTGACCTAGGGACAGGGGGTCACACCATATATTTT	CASSDLGTGGHTIYF
.	TRBJ1-1	TRBV4-2	.	TGTGCCAGCAGCCCCTCGCCAGGAGGGTTTAGGATGGACACTGAAGCTTTCTTT	CASSPSPGGFRMDTEAFF
.	TRBJ1-1	TRBV2	.	TGTGCCAGCAGTGGCGGGGGATTGGATGAAGCTTTCTTT	CASSGGGLDEAFF
.	TRBJ2-7	TRBV2	.	TGTGCCAGCAGGGGTCAGGGATCGGGCGAGCAGTACTTC	CASRGQGSGEQYF
.	TRBJ1-1	TRBV29-1	.	TGCAGCTCTCGGGAGGGGCAAAAGAACACTGAAGCTTTCTTT	CSSREGQKNTEAFF
few	TRBJ1-1	TRBV13	.	TGTGCCAGCAGCTTAGGCCGGGGGACTGAAGCTTTCTTT	CASSLGRGTEAFF
.	TRBJ1-3	TRBV13	.	TGTGCCAGCAGCTTGGGAGACGAAGGAAACACCATATATTTT	CASSLGDEGNTIYF
.	TRBJ2-7	TRBV7-5	.	TGTGCCAGAACGATCGGTTCCTCCTACGAGCAGTACTTC	CARTIGSSYEQYF
.	TRBJ1-1	TRBV18	.	TGTGCCAGCTCACTCCTAAACAGGGCGAACACTGAAGCTTTCTTT	CASSLLNRANTEAFF
.	TRBJ2-5	TRBV3-1/TRBV3-2	.	TGTGCCAGCAGCCAAGTAAGCGAGACCCAGTACTTC	CASSQVSETQYF
.	TRBJ2-2	TRBV6-2/TRBV6-3	.	TGTGCCAGCAGTTACGGTCGCAGGGCTCTAAGCAGACAATACACCGGGGAGCTGTTTTTT	CASSYGRRALSRQYTGELFF
.	TRBJ1-3	TRBV30	.	TGTGCCTGGAGTCGAAAACCCAGGGATCCTGGAAACACCATATATTTT	CAWSRKPRDPGNTIYF
.	TRBJ1-1	TRBV9	TRBD1	TGTGCCAGCAGCGTAGCCCCGACAGGGGCCATGAACACTGAAGCTTTCTTT	CASSVAPTGAMNTEAFF
.	TRBJ2-7	TRBV7-8	TRBD2	TGTGCCAGCATCGTAGGACTAGCGGTATCCTACGAGCAGTACTTC	CASIVGLAVSYEQYF
.	TRBJ2-3	TRBV5-5	TRBD2	TGTGCCAGCTCCAGCGGGGGGGCCGGTACGCAGTATTTT	CASSSGGAGTQYF
.	TRBJ2-7	TRBV19	.	TGTGCCAGTAGTGCGACAGTAAACGCCTACGAGCAGTACTTC	CASSATVNAYEQYF
.	TRBJ1-1	TRBV27	TRBD1	TGTGCCAGCAGGACAGGGGGCGCCGTCGGCACTGAAGCTTTCTTT	CASRTGGAVGTEAFF
.	TRBJ1-6	TRBV3-1/TRBV3-2	.	TGTGCCAGCAGCCTCGGGGGAGGGATTCGATCACCCCTCCACTTT	CASSLGGGIRSPLHF
.	TRBJ2-7	TRBV7-2	.	TGTGCCAGCAGCCCCCTCAACGGGCAGGGTTTGTATTACTTC	CASSPLNGQGLYYF
.	TRBJ2-1	TRBV10-1	TRBD1	TGCGCCAGTCCCAAACAGGGGAGCTCCTACAATGAGCAGTTCTTC	CASPKQGSSYNEQFF
many	TRBJ1-3	TRBV2	.	TGTGCCAGCAGTGCCCCCTTAGAAGGAAACACCATATATTTT	CASSAPLEGNTIYF
.	TRBJ1-1	TRBV4-1	TRBD1	TGCGCCAGCAGCCAATCGGGACAGGGGTACACTGAAGCTTTCTTT	CASSQSGQGYTEAFF
.	TRBJ1-2	TRBV28	.	TGTGCCGTCCTACACGTGGACTCTAACTATGGCTACACCTTC	CAVLHVDSNYGYTF
.	TRBJ1-5	TRBV5-1	.	TGCGCCAGCAGCTTGGGGCCCCCAGGCAATCAGCCCCAGCATTTT	CASSLGPPGNQPQHF
.	TRBJ2-7	TRBV3-1/TRBV3-2	TRBD1	TGTGCCAGCAGCCAGGAGGACAGGGCACGTCGCCACGAGCAGTACTTC	CASSQEDRARRHEQYF
.	TRBJ1-6	TRBV6-2/TRBV6-3	.	TGTGCCAGCAGTTACTCTACGACAGTCCGCAGCTTTAATTCACCCCTCCACTTT	CASSYSTTVRSFNSPLHF
.	TRBJ2-1	TRBV5-1	.	TGCGCCAACACAGACCCAGCCGTGGAGGATGAGCAGTTCTTC	CANTDPAVEDEQFF
.	TRBJ1-2	TRBV6-5	.	TGTGCCAGCAGTTACGACAGGTCTCCCTATGGCTACACCTTC	CASSYDRSPYGYTF
.	TRBJ2-1	TRBV14	TRBD2	TGTGCCAGCAGCCAATGGGCCCTAGCGGGGGGCGACAGTGAGCAGTTCTTC	CASSQWALAGGDSEQFF
.	TRBJ1-5	TRBV28	TRBD1	TGTGCCAGCAGTTTATTCCCCCCTACAGGGGTTAGCAATCAGCCCCAGCATTTT	CASSLFPPTGVSNQPQHF
.	TRBJ1-2	TRBV28	TRBD1	TGTGCCAGCAGTCTATCCAGGGGGCCTAACTATGGCTACACCTTC	CASSLSRGPNYGYTF
.	TRBJ1-1	TRBV5-4	TRBD1	TGTGCCAGCAGCGGGACAGTGACCATGAACACTGAAGCTTTCTTT	CASSGTVTMNTEAFF
.	TRBJ2-1	TRBV28	TRBD2	TGTGCCAGCACCTTTCGACTAGCGGGGAACAATGAGCAGTTCTTC	CASTFRLAGNNEQFF
.	TRBJ2-3	TRBV18	TRBD2	TGTGCCAGCTCACCACCGCAACTAGCGGGGGTAGATACGCAGTATTTT	CASSPPQLAGVDTQYF
.	TRBJ1-1	TRBV5-1	TRBD1	TGCGCCAGCAGCCCACAGGGGATCAGCACTGAAGCTTTCTTT	CASSPQGISTEAFF
.	TRBJ2-1	TRBV29-1	TRBD2	TGCAGCGTCGGACTAGTCAAGACCTACAATGAGCAGTTCTTC	CSVGLVKTYNEQFF
.	TRBJ2-2	TRBV28	.	TGTGCCACCAACCTCCCTCTCAGAACCGGGGAGCTGTTTTTT	CATNLPLRTGELFF
.	TRBJ1-2	TRBV5-4	TRBD1	TGTGCCAGCAGCTTACCCGGGACAGGGGGCGACGGCTACACCTTC	CASSLPGTGGDGYTF
.	TRBJ1-1	TRBV5-1	TRBD1	TGCGCCAGCAGCTTGGGGGACAGGGGAGGCACTGAAGCTTTCTTT	CASSLGDRGGTEAFF
many	TRBJ2-1	TRBV7-6	.	TGTGCCAGCAGCTTAGGTGTCGGCTCCTACAATGAGCAGTTCTTC	CASSLGVGSYNEQFF
few	TRBJ1-2	TRBV19	.	TGTGCCAGTAGCACTAGAGATTATAACTATGGCTACACCTTC	CASSTRDYNYGYTF
.	TRBJ1-5	TRBV19	.	TGTGCCAGTAGTATAGGGGGAGGTCGGAGCAATCAGCCCCAGCATTTT	CASSIGGGRSNQPQHF
.	TRBJ2-1	TRBV7-2	.	TGTGCCAGCAGCTTTCTAGCGAGCTCCTACAATGAGCAGTTCTTC	CASSFLASSYNEQFF
.	TRBJ2-2	TRBV7-6	TRBD2	TGTGCCAGCAGCTCCCTCGCGGCCTCCAGCGGGGGCACCGGGGAGCTGTTTTTT	CASSSLAASSGGTGELFF
once	TRBJ1-2	TRBV7-2	.	TGTGCCAGCAATCCGACCCAGGGCAGCTATGGCTACACCTTC	CASNPTQGSYGYTF
many	TRBJ1-2	TRBV20-1	.	TGCAGTGCTAGAGATATCGATGGCTACACCTTC	CSARDIDGYTF
.	TRBJ1-2	TRBV28	.	TGTGCCAGCAGTAAGTGGACACTTGAAAGAAACTATGGCTACACCTTC	CASSKWTLERNYGYTF
.	TRBJ1-2	TRBV9	.	TGTGCCAGCAGCGTAGACATCTATGGCTACACCTTC	CASSVDIYGYTF
few	TRBJ1-2	TRBV5-1	.	TGCGCCAGCAGCTTGAGCTTGAACTATGGCTACACCTTC	CASSLSLNYGYTF
.	TRBJ2-3	TRBV7-9	TRBD2	TGTGCCAGCAGTTACCGGGAGGAGAGGCAGTATTTT	CASSYREERQYF
.	TRBJ2-7	TRBV5-1	TRBD1	TGCGCCAGCAGCTTGGCCGAGGGGGCCAGCTCCTACGAGCAGTACTTC	CASSLAEGASSYEQYF